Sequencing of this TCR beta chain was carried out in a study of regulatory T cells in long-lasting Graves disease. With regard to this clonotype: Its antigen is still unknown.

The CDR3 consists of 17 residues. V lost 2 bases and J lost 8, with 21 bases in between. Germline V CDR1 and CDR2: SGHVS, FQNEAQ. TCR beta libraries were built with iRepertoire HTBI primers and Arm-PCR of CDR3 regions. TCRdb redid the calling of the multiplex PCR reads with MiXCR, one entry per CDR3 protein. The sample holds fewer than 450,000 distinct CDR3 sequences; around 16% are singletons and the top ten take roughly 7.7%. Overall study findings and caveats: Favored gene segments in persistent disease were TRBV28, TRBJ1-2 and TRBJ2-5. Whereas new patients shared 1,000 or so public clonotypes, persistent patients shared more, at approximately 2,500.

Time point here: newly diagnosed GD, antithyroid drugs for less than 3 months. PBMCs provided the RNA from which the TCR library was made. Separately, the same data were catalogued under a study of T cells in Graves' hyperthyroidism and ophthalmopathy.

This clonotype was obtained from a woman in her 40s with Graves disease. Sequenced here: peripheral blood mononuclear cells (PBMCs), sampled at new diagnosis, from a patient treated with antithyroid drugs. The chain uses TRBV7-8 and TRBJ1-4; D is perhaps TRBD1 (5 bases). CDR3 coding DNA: TGTGCCAGCAGCTTATCATTTTCAGGACCGGGGGGGGAAAAACTGTTTTTT. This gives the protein CASSLSFSGPGGEKLFF.